The clone carrying this T cell receptor beta chain was recorded a few times. Its specificity is not known. This sample is part of a study of T cell responses to AZD1222 COVID-19 vaccine. Study results and caveats: Spike-specific TCR breadth rose after two AZD1222 doses, and depth rose as well.

The protocol was immunoSEQ multiplex PCR, while the TCRdb copy is restricted to in-frame clones and leaves out a portion. The table records 150,000 or so clones, under 95% of them present only once. The receptor was isolated from an adult in good health. Here the sequenced sample was peripheral blood, taken on day 0 of AZD1222 vaccination.

Here the CDR3 DNA reads TGTGCCAGCAGTTACGGGGACAACCTCCTTCATCAGCCCCAGCATTTT. Protein: CASSYGDNLLHQPQHF. The chain employs TRBV6-2 or TRBV6-3 and TRBJ1-5, with D perhaps TRBD1 (6 bases). This CDR3 contains 16 residues. Germline CDR1 MNHEY, CDR2 SVGEGT. V was pared by 2 bases and J by 5 bases, with 16 bases between.